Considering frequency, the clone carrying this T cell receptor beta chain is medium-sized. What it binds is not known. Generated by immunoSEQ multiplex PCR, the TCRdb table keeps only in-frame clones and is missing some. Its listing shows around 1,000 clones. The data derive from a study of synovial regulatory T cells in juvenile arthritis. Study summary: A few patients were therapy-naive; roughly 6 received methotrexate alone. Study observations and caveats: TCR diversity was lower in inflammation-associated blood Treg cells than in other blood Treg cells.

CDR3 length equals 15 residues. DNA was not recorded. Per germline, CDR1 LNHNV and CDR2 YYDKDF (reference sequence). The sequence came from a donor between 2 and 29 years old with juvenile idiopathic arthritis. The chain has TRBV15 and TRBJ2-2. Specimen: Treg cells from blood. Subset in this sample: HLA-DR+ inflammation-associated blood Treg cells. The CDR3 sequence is CATSRDGGNTGELFF.